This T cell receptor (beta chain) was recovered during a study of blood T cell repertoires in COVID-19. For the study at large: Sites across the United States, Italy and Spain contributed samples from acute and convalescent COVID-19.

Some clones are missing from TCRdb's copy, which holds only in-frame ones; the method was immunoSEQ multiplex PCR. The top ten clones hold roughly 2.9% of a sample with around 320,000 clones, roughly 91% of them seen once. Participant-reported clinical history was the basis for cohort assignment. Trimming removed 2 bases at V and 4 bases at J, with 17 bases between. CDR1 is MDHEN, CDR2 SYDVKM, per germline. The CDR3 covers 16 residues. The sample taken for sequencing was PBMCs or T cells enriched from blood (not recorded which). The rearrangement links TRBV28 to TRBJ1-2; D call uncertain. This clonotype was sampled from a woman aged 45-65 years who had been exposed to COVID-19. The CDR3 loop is CASSLPLTLGGYGYTF. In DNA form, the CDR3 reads TGTGCCAGCAGTTTACCCCTAACTTTAGGAGGCTATGGCTACACCTTC.